This TCR beta chain was identified during a study of CD8 T cells in ankylosing spondylitis. In germline, CDR1 is MNHNS, CDR2 SASEGT. CDR3 length equals 13 residues. Trimming stripped 3 bases from V and 9 bases from J, with 12 bases between. To note about this clonotype: Its antigen is undetermined.

Scientists made TCR beta libraries using quantitative 5'-RACE with molecular barcodes. Using its own MiXCR run on the 5' RACE reads, TCRdb lists one record per CDR3 protein. The repertoire holds hundreds of thousands of distinct CDR3 sequences, 12% seen once, with approximately 0.51% in the top ten. Study-level results: Several highly homologous variants made up a TCR beta motif, and this motif appeared characteristic of ankylosing spondylitis blood. A subset of motif variants has previously been described in the synovial fluid and blood of reactive arthritis.

Sample: blood, either unsorted or a sorted T cell fraction (not recorded which). V gene TRBV6-1 combines with J gene TRBJ1-5, with D possibly TRBD1 on 6 matching bases. The sequence was obtained from a male donor with ankylosing spondylitis. The CDR3 nucleotides are TGTGCCAGCAGTGACGGGGGGGCAGGGCCCCAGCATTTT. Translated: CASSDGGAGPQHF.